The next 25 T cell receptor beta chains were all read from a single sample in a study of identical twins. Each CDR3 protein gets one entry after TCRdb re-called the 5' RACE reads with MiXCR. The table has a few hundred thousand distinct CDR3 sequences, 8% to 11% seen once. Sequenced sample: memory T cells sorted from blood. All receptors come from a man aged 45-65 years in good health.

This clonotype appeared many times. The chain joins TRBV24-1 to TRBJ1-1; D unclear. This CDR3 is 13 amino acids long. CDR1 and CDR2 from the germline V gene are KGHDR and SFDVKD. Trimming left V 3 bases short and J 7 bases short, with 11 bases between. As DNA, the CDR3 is TGTGCCACCAGTGATAAAGGTTCACTTGAAGCTTTCTTT. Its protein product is CATSDKGSLEAFF.

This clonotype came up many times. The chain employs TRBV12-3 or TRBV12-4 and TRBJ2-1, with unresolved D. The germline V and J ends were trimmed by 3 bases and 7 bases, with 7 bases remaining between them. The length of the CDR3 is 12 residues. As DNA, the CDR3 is TGTGCCAGCAGTTTCGTTGGGAATGAGCAGTTCTTC. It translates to CASSFVGNEQFF.

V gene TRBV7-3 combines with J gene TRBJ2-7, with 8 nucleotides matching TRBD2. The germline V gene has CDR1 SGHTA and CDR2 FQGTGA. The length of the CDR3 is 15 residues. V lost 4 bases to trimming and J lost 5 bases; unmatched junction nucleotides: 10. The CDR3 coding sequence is TGTGCCAGCAGCTCTGGGATCACTAGCGGCAACGAGCAGTACTTC. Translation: CASSSGITSGNEQYF.

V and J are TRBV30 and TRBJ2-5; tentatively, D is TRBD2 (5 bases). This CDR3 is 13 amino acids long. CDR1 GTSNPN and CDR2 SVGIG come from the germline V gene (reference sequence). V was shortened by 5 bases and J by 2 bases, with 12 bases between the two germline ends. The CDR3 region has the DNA TGTGCCTGGGGCCGGGGTAAACAAGAGACCCAGTACTTC. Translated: CAWGRGKQETQYF.

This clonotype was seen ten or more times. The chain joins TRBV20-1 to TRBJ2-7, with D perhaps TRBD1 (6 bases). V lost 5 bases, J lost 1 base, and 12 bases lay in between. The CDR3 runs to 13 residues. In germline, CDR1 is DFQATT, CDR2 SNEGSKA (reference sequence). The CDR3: CSADRDTSYEQYF. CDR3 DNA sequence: TGCAGTGCTGATCGGGACACGTCCTACGAGCAGTACTTC.

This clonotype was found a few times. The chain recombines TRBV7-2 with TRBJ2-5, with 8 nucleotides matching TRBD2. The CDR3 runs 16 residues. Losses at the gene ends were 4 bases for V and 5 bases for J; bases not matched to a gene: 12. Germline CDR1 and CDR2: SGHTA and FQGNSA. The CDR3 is CASSYRPGGPGETQYF. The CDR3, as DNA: TGTGCCAGCAGCTACCGACCGGGGGGGCCGGGGGAGACCCAGTACTTC.

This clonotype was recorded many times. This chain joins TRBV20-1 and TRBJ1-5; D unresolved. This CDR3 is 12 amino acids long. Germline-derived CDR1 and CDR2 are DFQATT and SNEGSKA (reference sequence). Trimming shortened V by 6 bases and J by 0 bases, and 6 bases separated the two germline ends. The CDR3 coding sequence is TGCAGTGCCCTGCATAGCAATCAGCCCCAGCATTTT. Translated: CSALHSNQPQHF.

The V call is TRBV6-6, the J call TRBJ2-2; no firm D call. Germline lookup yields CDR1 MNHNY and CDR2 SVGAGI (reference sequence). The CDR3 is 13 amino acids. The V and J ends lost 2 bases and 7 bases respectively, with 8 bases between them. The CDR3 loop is CASSYPASGELFF. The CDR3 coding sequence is TGTGCCAGCAGTTACCCGGCGAGCGGGGAGCTGTTTTTT.

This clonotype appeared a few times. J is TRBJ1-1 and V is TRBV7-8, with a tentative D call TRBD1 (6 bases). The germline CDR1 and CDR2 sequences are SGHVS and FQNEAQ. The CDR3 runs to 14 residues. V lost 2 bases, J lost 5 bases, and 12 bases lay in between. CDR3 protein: CASSLPGALTEAFF. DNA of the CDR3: TGTGCCAGCAGCTTACCGGGGGCGTTGACTGAAGCTTTCTTT.

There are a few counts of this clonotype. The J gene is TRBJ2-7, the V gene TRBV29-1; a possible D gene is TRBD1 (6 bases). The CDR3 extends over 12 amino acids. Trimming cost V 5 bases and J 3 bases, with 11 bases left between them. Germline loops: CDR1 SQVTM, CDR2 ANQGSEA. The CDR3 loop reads CSVRTEDYEQYF. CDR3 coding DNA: TGCAGCGTTAGGACAGAAGACTACGAGCAGTACTTC.

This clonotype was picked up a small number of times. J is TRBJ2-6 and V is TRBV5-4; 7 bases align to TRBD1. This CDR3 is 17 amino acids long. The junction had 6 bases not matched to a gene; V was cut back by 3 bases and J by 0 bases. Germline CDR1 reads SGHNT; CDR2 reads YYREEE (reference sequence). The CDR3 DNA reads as TGTGCCAGCAGCTGGTGGGCAGGGGGCTCTGGGGCCAACGTCCTGACTTTC. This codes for CASSWWAGGSGANVLTF.

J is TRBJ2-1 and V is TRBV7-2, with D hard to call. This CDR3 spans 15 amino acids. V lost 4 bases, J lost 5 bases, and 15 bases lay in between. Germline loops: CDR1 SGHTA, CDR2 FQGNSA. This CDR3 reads CASSSSQRLDNEQFF. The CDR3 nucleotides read TGTGCCAGCAGCTCTTCACAACGACTCGACAATGAGCAGTTCTTC.

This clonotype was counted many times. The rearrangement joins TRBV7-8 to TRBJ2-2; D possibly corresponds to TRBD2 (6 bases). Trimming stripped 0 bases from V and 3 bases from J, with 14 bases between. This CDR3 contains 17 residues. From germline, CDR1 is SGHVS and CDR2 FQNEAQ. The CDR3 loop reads CASSLATGGTDTGELFF. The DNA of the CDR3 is TGTGCCAGCAGCTTAGCAACGGGCGGGACCGACACCGGGGAGCTGTTTTTT. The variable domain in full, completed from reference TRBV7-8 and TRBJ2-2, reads GAGVSQSPRYKVAKRGQDVALRCDPISGHVSLFWYQQALGQGPEFLTYFQNEAQLDKSGLPSDRFFAERPEGSVSTLKIQRTQQEDSAVYLCASSLATGGTDTGELFFGEGSRLTVL.

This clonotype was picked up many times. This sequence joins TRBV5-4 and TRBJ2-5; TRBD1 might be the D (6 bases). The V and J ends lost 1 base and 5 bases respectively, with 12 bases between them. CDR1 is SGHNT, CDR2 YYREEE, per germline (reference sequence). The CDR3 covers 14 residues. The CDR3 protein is CASSLSGGEETQYF. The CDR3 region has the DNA TGTGCCAGCAGCTTGTCTGGGGGCGAGGAGACCCAGTACTTC.

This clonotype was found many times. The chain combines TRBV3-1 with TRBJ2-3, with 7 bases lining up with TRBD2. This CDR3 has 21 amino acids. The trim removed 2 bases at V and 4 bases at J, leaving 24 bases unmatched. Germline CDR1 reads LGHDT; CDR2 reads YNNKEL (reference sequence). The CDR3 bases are TGTGCCAGCAGCCAACCGACGTCCCTAAGGCGGGACTACCTCCCCGCAGATACGCAGTATTTT. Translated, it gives CASSQPTSLRRDYLPADTQYF.

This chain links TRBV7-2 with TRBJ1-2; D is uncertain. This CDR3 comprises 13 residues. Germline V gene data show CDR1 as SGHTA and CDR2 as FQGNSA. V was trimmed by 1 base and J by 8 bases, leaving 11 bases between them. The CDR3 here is CASSLGTRTGYTF. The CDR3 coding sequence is TGTGCCAGCAGCTTAGGTACGAGGACCGGCTACACCTTC.

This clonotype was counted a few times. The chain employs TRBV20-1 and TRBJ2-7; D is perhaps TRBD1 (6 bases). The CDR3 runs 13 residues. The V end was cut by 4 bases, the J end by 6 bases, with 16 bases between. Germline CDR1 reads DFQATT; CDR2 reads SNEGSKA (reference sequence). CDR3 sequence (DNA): TGCAGTGCTACTAAGGGGGAGTTCGTCGAGCAGTACTTC. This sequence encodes CSATKGEFVEQYF.

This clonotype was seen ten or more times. The CDR3 sequence: CASSSRTSGPYNEQFF. CDR3 nucleotides: TGTGCCAGCAGCTCCCGGACTAGCGGACCCTACAATGAGCAGTTCTTC. This rearrangement joins TRBV7-9 to TRBJ2-1; 10 bases align to TRBD2. Germline CDR1 reads SEHNR; CDR2 reads FQNEAQ (reference sequence). The V gene end was trimmed by 4 bases and the J gene end by 2 bases; junction bases not matched to a gene: 5. This CDR3 region has 16 residues. Variable domain in full (rest from reference TRBV7-9 and TRBJ2-1): DTGVSQNPRHKITKRGQNVTFRCDPISEHNRLYWYRQTLGQGPEFLTYFQNEAQLEKSRLLSDRFSAERPKGSFSTLEIQRTEQGDSAMYLCASSSRTSGPYNEQFFGPGTRLTVL.

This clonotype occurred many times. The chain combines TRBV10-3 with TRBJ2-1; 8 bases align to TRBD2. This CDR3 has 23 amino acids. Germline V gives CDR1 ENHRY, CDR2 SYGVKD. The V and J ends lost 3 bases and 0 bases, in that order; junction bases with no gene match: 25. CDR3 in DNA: TGTGCCATCAGTGATTATGGGCGGGGGGCAGCCCCTGACTCACAAAGCTCCTACAATGAGCAGTTCTTC. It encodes CAISDYGRGAAPDSQSSYNEQFF.

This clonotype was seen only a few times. This chain's CDR3 is CATGTFTYEQYF. The CDR3 DNA reads TGTGCCACAGGGACATTCACCTACGAGCAGTACTTC. The chain recombines TRBV28 with TRBJ2-7; perhaps TRBD1 as D (6 bases). V was pared by 10 bases and J by 2 bases, with 12 bases between. The V gene's germline CDR1 is MDHEN and CDR2 SYDVKM. This CDR3 comprises 12 residues.

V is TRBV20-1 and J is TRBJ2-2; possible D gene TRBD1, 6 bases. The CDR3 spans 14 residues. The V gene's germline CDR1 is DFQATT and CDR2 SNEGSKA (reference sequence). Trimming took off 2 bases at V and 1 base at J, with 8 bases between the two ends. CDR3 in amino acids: CSARQGMNTGELFF. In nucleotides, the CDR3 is TGCAGTGCTAGACAGGGGATGAACACCGGGGAGCTGTTTTTT.

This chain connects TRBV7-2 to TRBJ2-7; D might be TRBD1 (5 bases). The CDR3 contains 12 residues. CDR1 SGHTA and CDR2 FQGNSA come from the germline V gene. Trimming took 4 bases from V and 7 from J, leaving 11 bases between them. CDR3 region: CASSSQGWEQYF. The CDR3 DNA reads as TGTGCCAGCAGCTCTCAGGGTTGGGAGCAGTACTTC. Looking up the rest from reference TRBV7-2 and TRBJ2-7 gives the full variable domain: GAGVSQSPSNKVTEKGKDVELRCDPISGHTALYWYRQSLGQGLEFLIYFQGNSAPDKSGLPSDRFSAERTGGSVSTLTIQRTQQEDSAVYLCASSSQGWEQYFGPGTRLTVT.

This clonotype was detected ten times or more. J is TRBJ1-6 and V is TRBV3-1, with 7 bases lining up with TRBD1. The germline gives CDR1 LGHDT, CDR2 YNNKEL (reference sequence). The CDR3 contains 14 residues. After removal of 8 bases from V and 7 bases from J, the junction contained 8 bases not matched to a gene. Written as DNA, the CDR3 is TGTGCCAGCGGAGCAGGGGGACGGAATTCACCCCTCCACTTT. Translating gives CASGAGGRNSPLHF.

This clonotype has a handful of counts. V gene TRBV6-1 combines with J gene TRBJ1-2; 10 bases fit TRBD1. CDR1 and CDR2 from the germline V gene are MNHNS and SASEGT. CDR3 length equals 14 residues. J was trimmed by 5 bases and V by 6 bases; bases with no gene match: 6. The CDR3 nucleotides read TGTGCCAGCAGGCTGGGACAGGGGATTTATGGCTACACCTTC. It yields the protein CASRLGQGIYGYTF.

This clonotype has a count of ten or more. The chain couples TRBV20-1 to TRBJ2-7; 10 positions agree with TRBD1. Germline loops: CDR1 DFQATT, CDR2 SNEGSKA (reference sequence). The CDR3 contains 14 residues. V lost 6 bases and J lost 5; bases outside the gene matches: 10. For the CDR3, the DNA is TGCAGTGCCAAGCTGGGGACAGGGGACCACGAGCAGTACTTC. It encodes CSAKLGTGDHEQYF.